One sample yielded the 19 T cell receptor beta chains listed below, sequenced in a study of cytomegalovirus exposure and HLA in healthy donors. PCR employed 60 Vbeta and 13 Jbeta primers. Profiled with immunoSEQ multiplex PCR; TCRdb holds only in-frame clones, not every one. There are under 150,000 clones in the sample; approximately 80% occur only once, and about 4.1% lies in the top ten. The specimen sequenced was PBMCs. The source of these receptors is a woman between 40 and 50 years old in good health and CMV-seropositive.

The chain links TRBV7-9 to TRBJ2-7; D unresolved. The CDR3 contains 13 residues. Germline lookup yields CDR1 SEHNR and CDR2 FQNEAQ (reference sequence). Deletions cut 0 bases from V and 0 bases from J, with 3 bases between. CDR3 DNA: TGTGCCAGCAGCTTAGCTAGCTCCTACGAGCAGTACTTC. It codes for CASSLASSYEQYF.

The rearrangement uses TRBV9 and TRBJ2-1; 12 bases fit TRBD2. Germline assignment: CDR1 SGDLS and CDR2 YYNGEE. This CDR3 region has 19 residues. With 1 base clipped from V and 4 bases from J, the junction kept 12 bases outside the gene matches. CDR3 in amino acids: CASSVIPSGGAGSYNEQFF. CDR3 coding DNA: TGTGCCAGCAGCGTAATTCCTAGCGGGGGGGCCGGTTCTTACAATGAGCAGTTCTTC.

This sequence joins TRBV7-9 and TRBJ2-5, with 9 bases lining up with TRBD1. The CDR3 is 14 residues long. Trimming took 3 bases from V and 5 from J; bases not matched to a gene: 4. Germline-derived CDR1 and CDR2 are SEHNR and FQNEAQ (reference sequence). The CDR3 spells CASSFGQGHETQYF. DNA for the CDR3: TGTGCCAGCAGCTTCGGACAGGGGCACGAGACCCAGTACTTC. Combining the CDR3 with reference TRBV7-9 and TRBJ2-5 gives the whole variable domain DTGVSQNPRHKITKRGQNVTFRCDPISEHNRLYWYRQTLGQGPEFLTYFQNEAQLEKSRLLSDRFSAERPKGSFSTLEIQRTEQGDSAMYLCASSFGQGHETQYFGPGTRLLVL.

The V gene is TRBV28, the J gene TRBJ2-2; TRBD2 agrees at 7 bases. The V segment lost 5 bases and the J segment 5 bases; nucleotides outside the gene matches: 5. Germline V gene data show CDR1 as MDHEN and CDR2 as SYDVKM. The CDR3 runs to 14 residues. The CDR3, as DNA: TGTGCCAGCAGTCGGCTAGCGGCTACCGGGGAGCTGTTTTTT. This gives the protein CASSRLAATGELFF.

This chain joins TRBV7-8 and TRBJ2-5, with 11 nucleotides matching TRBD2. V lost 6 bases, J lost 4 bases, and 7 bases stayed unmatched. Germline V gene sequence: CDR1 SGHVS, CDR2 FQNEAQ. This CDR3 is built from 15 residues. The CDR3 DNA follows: TGTGCCAGCAGTTTTAGCGGGGGGGCAGGAGAGACCCAGTACTTC. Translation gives CASSFSGGAGETQYF.

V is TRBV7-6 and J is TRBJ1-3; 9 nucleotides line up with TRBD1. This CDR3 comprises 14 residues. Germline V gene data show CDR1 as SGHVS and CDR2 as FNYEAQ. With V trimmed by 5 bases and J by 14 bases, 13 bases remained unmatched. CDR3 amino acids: CASSLGQGRSIVYF. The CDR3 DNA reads TGTGCCAGCAGCCTCGGACAGGGGCGATCTATCGTATATTTT.

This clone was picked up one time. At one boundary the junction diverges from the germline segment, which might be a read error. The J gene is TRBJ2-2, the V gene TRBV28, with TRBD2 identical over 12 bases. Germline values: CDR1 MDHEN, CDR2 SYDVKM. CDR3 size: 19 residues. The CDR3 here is CASSKPGLAGFSKTGELFF. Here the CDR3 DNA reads TGTGCCAGCAGTAAGCCGGGACTAGCGGGCTTTTCGAAGACCGGGGAGCTGTTTTTT.

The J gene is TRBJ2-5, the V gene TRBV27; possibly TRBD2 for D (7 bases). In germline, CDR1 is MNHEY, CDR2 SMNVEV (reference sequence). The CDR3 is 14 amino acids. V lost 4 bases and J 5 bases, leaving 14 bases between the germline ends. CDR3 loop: CASSSARGAETQYF. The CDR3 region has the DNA TGTGCCAGCAGTTCCGCCCGGGGGGCCGAGACCCAGTACTTC.

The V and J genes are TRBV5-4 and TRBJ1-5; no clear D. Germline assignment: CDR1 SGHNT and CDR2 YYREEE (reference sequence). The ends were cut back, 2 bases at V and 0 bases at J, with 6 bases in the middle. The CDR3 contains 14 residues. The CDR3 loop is CASSFGGSNQPQHF. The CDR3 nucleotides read TGTGCCAGCAGCTTTGGCGGTAGCAATCAGCCCCAGCATTTT. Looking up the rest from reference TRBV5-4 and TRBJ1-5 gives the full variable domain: ETGVTQSPTHLIKTRGQQVTLRCSSQSGHNTVSWYQQALGQGPQFIFQYYREEENGRGNFPPRFSGLQFPNYSSELNVNALELDDSALYLCASSFGGSNQPQHFGDGTRLSIL.

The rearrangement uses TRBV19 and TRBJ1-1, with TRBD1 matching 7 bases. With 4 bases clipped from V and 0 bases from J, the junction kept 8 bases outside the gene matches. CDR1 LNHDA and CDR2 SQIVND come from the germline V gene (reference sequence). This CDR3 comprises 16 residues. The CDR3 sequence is CASSNRGNYLNTEAFF. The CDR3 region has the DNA TGTGCCAGTAGTAACAGGGGCAACTATCTGAACACTGAAGCTTTCTTT.

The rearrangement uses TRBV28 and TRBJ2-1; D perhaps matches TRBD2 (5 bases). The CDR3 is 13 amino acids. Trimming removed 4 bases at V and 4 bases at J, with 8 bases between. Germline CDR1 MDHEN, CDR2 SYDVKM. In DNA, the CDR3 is TGTGCCAGCAGTTCGAGCGGATACAATGAGCAGTTCTTC. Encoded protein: CASSSSGYNEQFF. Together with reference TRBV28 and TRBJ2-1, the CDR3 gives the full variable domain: DVKVTQSSRYLVKRTGEKVFLECVQDMDHENMFWYRQDPGLGLRLIYFSYDVKMKEKGDIPEGYSVSREKKERFSLILESASTNQTSMYLCASSSSGYNEQFFGPGTRLTVL.

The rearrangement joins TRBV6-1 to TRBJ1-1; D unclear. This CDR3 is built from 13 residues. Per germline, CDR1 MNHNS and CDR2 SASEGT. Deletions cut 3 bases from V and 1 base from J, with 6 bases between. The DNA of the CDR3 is TGTGCCAGCAGTGATCGGGGGAACACTGAAGCTTTCTTT. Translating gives CASSDRGNTEAFF.

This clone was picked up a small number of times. The chain's CDR3 is CASSPPISGTGGTEAFF. CDR3 in DNA: TGTGCCAGCAGCCCCCCGATCTCCGGGACAGGGGGCACTGAAGCTTTCTTT. The chain has TRBV7-9 and TRBJ1-1, with 11 nucleotides matching TRBD1. Per the germline V gene, CDR1 is SEHNR and CDR2 is FQNEAQ (reference sequence). V shed 5 bases, J shed 4 bases, and the junction held 12 bases outside the gene matches. The CDR3 runs to 17 residues. Based on the CDR3 plus reference TRBV7-9 and TRBJ1-1, the full variable domain is DTGVSQNPRHKITKRGQNVTFRCDPISEHNRLYWYRQTLGQGPEFLTYFQNEAQLEKSRLLSDRFSAERPKGSFSTLEIQRTEQGDSAMYLCASSPPISGTGGTEAFFGQGTRLTVV.

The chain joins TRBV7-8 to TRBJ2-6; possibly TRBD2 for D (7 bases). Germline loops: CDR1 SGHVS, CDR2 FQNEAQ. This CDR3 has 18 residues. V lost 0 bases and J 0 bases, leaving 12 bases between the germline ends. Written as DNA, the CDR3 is TGTGCCAGCAGCTTAGCTCGCGGGGGCCTCTCTGGGGCCAACGTCCTGACTTTC. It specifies CASSLARGGLSGANVLTF.

DNA for the CDR3: TGTGCCAGACCCCCCGGGGGCTACACCTTC. It specifies CARPPGGYTF. This chain joins TRBV13 and TRBJ1-2, with D uncertain. Trimming left V 9 bases short and J 8 bases short, with 10 bases between. Germline lookup yields CDR1 PRHDT and CDR2 FYEKMQ (reference sequence). The CDR3 sequence is 10 residues long.

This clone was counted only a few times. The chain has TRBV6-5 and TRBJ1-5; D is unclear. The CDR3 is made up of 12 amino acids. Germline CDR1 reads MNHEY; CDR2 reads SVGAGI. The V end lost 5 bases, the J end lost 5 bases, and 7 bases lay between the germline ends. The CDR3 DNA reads TGTGCCAGCAGTAATTTAGATCAGCCCCAGCATTTT. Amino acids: CASSNLDQPQHF.

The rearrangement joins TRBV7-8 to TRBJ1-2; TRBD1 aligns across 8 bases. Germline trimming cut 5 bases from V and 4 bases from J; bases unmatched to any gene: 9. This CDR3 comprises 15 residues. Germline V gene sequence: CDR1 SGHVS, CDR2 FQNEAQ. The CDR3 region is CASSPSDRAPYGYTF. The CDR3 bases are TGTGCCAGCAGCCCCTCGGACAGGGCACCCTATGGCTACACCTTC.

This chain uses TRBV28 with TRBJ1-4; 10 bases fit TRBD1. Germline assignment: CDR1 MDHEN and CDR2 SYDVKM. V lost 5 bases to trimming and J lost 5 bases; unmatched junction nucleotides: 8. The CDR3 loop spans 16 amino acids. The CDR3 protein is CASSGRDRGRNEKLFF. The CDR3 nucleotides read TGTGCCAGCAGTGGCCGGGACAGGGGAAGGAATGAAAAACTGTTTTTT.

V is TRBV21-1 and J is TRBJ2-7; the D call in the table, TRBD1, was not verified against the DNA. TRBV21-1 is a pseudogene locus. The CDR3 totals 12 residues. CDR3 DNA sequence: TGTGCCCCCGGGGGACAGTCCTACGAGCAGTACTTC. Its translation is CAPGGQSYEQYF.